These 9 T cell receptor beta chains were all obtained from the same sample, sequenced in a study of Graves' ophthalmopathy and Graves' hyperthyroidism. Amplifying from RNA transcripts, the study obtained TCR beta CDR3 regions. HTBI-primed RT-PCR formed the first round, and a multiplex PCR formed the second. MiXCR, run by TCRdb on the multiplex PCR reads, gives a single entry per CDR3 protein. This table has approximately 1.2 million distinct CDR3 sequences, about two fifths appearing once. Sequencing was performed on peripheral blood or thyroid tissue (not recorded which). All receptors come from an adult man with Graves' hyperthyroidism.

This chain joins TRBV27 and TRBJ1-2; 8 nucleotides agree with TRBD1. Germline CDR1 and CDR2: MNHEY and SMNVEV (reference sequence). The CDR3 totals 13 residues. V lost 8 bases to trimming and J lost 8 bases; unmatched junction nucleotides: 10. The CDR3 sequence is CASSARTGLGYTF. Written as DNA, the CDR3 is TGTGCCAGCTCGGCTCGGACAGGGCTGGGCTACACCTTC.

This clonotype was seen ten or more times. This chain links TRBV7-2 with TRBJ1-4; TRBD1 matches 8 bases. The junction had 3 bases not matched to a gene; V was cut back by 2 bases and J by 4 bases. Germline lookup yields CDR1 SGHTA and CDR2 FQGNSA. The length of the CDR3 is 15 residues. CDR3 loop: CASSLTGQGNEKLFF. CDR3 sequence (DNA): TGTGCCAGCAGCTTAACAGGACAGGGTAATGAAAAACTGTTTTTT. Full variable domain (rest looked up from reference TRBV7-2 and TRBJ1-4): GAGVSQSPSNKVTEKGKDVELRCDPISGHTALYWYRQSLGQGLEFLIYFQGNSAPDKSGLPSDRFSAERTGGSVSTLTIQRTQQEDSAVYLCASSLTGQGNEKLFFGSGTQLSVL.

This chain links TRBV29-1 with TRBJ2-5; 8 bases agree with TRBD1. Germline CDR1 is SQVTM and CDR2 is ANQGSEA. This CDR3 has 11 residues. Trimming at V came to 8 bases and at J to 3 bases, leaving 2 bases not matched to a gene. For the CDR3, the DNA is TGCAGCTCGGGACAGGAAGAGACCCAGTACTTC. Protein sequence: CSSGQEETQYF.

The chain carries TRBV27 and TRBJ1-1, with D perhaps matching TRBD1 (6 bases). Per germline, CDR1 MNHEY and CDR2 SMNVEV (reference sequence). Trimming shortened V by 6 bases and J by 7 bases, and 15 bases separated the two germline ends. The CDR3 length is 13 residues. The CDR3 DNA is TGTGCCAGCAGACTTAGGGGGGGGCTTGAAGCTTTCTTT. Protein sequence: CASRLRGGLEAFF.

This chain links TRBV20-1 with TRBJ2-5, with D possibly matching TRBD1 (6 bases). Trimming stripped 4 bases from V and 5 bases from J, with 11 bases between. CDR3 length: 12 residues. In germline, CDR1 is DFQATT, CDR2 SNEGSKA (reference sequence). CDR3 bases: TGCAGTGCTACCGACAGGCACGAGACCCAGTACTTC. This gives the protein CSATDRHETQYF.

In this sample, this clonotype turned up many times. The gene calls are TRBV2 and TRBJ2-5; 7 bases are shared with TRBD2. The CDR3 covers 14 residues. The germline CDR1 and CDR2 sequences are SNHLY and FYNNEI. Unmatched junction bases numbered 7, after V lost 6 bases and J lost 3 bases. CDR3 sequence: CASRAGRREETQYF. The CDR3 DNA reads as TGTGCCAGCAGAGCGGGGAGGAGAGAAGAGACCCAGTACTTC.

Concerning this clonotype itself: One base away lies a much larger clone, so this may be a sequencing read error. This chain connects TRBV9 to TRBJ2-5, with TRBD2 matching over 8 bases. CDR3 length: 15 residues. Germline CDR1 is SGDLS and CDR2 is YYNGEE. The CDR3 loop reads CASSVGGGREETQHF. CDR3 in DNA: TGTGCCAGCAGCGTAGGCGGGGGGCGAGAAGAGACCCAGCACTTC.

This clonotype has only a few counts. At one end the junction does not follow the germline gene, possibly because of a read error. The CDR3 DNA reads TGTGCCAGCACCTACGCCGGGTATTCCTACGAGCAGTACTTC. Amino acid sequence: CASTYAGYSYEQYF. The rearrangement joins TRBV10-2 to TRBJ2-7; no clear D gene. CDR1 and CDR2 from the germline V gene are WSHSY and SAAADI. The CDR3 is 14 residues long.

This clonotype was seen only a few times. The chain carries TRBV9 and TRBJ1-4, with D unclear. CDR3 length: 15 residues. In germline, CDR1 is SGDLS, CDR2 YYNGEE. Trimming stripped 4 bases from V and 3 bases from J, with 13 bases between. The CDR3 protein is CASSQDPGSNEKLFF. DNA of the CDR3: TGTGCCAGCAGCCAAGATCCCGGGTCTAATGAAAAACTGTTTTTT.